These T cell receptor beta chains were read from a single sample in a study of CD8 T cells in ankylosing spondylitis. TCRdb analysed the 5' RACE reads with MiXCR anew, one entry per CDR3 protein. The table shows roughly 120,000 distinct CDR3 sequences, with roughly 6.6% occurring only once. The sequenced material came from blood, either unsorted or a sorted T cell fraction (not recorded which). The receptors were gathered from a male donor with ankylosing spondylitis or in good health (not recorded which). Both conserved end residues are part of each CDR3. D genes are given only for firm matches. Clone size, where shown, is once, few, many, or a class for clones that have expanded.

J gene,clone size,D gene,V gene,CDR3 protein,CDR3 DNA
TRBJ1-1,many,-,TRBV5-1,CASSFSGTPNTEAFF,TGCGCCAGCAGCTTCTCCGGGACACCGAACACTGAAGCTTTCTTT
TRBJ2-7,many,TRBD1,TRBV7-2,CASSPDRVNEQYF,TGTGCCAGCAGCCCGGACAGGGTGAACGAGCAGTACTTC
TRBJ2-1,few,-,TRBV6-1,CASSRTIYNEQFF,TGTGCCAGCAGCAGGACTATCTACAATGAGCAGTTCTTC
TRBJ1-2,many,TRBD1,TRBV20-1,CSAQTGRDLLLSDGYTF,TGCAGTGCCCAGACAGGGAGGGACCTTCTCTTATCGGATGGCTACACCTTC
TRBJ1-1,-,-,TRBV12-3/TRBV12-4,CASSLDRPDLAFF,TGTGCCAGCAGTTTAGACAGGCCAGACTTAGCTTTCTTT
TRBJ1-1,many,TRBD1,TRBV12-3/TRBV12-4,CASSPTGTGGRAFF,TGTGCCAGCAGCCCTACTGGGACAGGGGGTCGGGCTTTCTTT
TRBJ2-2,many,TRBD2,TRBV9,CASSAYVAGGPSGELFF,TGTGCCAGCAGCGCGTATGTAGCGGGAGGGCCTTCCGGGGAGCTGTTTTTT
TRBJ1-2,many,TRBD1,TRBV20-1,CSAGDHLGQTLNYGYTF,TGCAGTGCTGGGGACCACTTGGGACAGACACTTAACTATGGCTACACCTTC
TRBJ2-7,many,TRBD1,TRBV5-1,CASSLEGDSTYEQYF,TGCGCCAGCAGCTTGGAGGGGGACAGTACCTACGAGCAGTACTTC
TRBJ2-3,many,-,TRBV20-1,CSARHPTKPQHTDTQYF,TGCAGTGCTAGACACCCCACCAAGCCCCAGCACACAGATACGCAGTATTTT
TRBJ2-3,many,-,TRBV7-9,CASSLGYGRDTDTQYF,TGTGCCAGCAGCTTAGGCTATGGCAGGGACACAGATACGCAGTATTTT
TRBJ1-1,many,-,TRBV5-4,CASTQTTGEAFF,TGTGCCAGCACCCAAACAACAGGGGAAGCTTTCTTT
TRBJ2-1,many,TRBD1,TRBV5-1,CASSGPGTGSEQFF,TGCGCCAGCAGCGGACCCGGGACAGGGAGTGAGCAGTTCTTC
TRBJ2-7,few,TRBD1,TRBV20-1,CSARGTGDTYEQYF,TGCAGTGCTAGAGGGACAGGGGATACCTACGAGCAGTACTTC
TRBJ1-1,few,TRBD1,TRBV7-6,CASSYDRQGTGAFF,TGTGCCAGCAGCTACGATCGACAGGGGACGGGAGCTTTCTTT
TRBJ1-6,many,-,TRBV7-9,CASSFGSKSSYNSPLHF,TGTGCCAGCAGCTTTGGCAGCAAGAGCTCCTATAATTCACCCCTCCACTTT
TRBJ2-2,many,-,TRBV7-8,CASSRAGIGGELFF,TGTGCCAGCAGCCGAGCGGGTATCGGCGGGGAGCTGTTTTTT
TRBJ2-5,many,TRBD2,TRBV5-6,CASSPGTSSDETQYF,TGTGCCAGCAGCCCTGGGACTAGCTCGGATGAGACCCAGTACTTC
TRBJ2-5,many,-,TRBV7-2,CASSPRLRESGAKTQYF,TGTGCCAGCAGCCCACGTCTTCGGGAGTCCGGGGCAAAGACCCAGTACTTC
TRBJ2-7,many,-,TRBV20-1,CSAGARTYEQYF,TGCAGTGCTGGGGCACGAACCTACGAGCAGTACTTC
TRBJ1-2,many,-,TRBV9,CASSVGEGLGGYTF,TGTGCCAGCAGCGTAGGTGAGGGGCTCGGTGGCTACACCTTC
TRBJ2-1,many,-,TRBV19,CASISSERSYNEQFF,TGTGCCAGTATCTCCTCGGAGCGGTCTTACAATGAGCAGTTCTTC
TRBJ2-1,many,TRBD1,TRBV7-9,CASSIQQGVQFF,TGTGCCAGCAGCATTCAACAGGGGGTGCAGTTCTTC
TRBJ2-5,many,-,TRBV29-1,CSVDSAGRETQYF,TGCAGCGTTGATTCTGCAGGGAGAGAGACCCAGTACTTC
TRBJ1-1,many,-,TRBV29-1,CSVGLSGNTEAFF,TGCAGCGTTGGCTTGTCAGGGAACACTGAAGCTTTCTTT
TRBJ2-2,many,-,TRBV20-1,CSARDPSSIAGELFF,TGCAGTGCTAGAGACCCCTCTTCGATCGCCGGGGAGCTGTTTTTT
TRBJ2-5,many,-,TRBV7-2,CASSSSLETQYF,TGTGCCAGCAGCTCCTCCCTGGAGACCCAGTACTTC
TRBJ2-2,many,-,TRBV20-1,CSAPGRTNTGELFF,TGCAGTGCACCGGGACGGACGAACACCGGGGAGCTGTTTTTT
TRBJ1-1,many,TRBD1,TRBV20-1,CSARPTGMRENTEAFF,TGCAGTGCTAGACCGACAGGGATGCGGGAGAACACTGAAGCTTTCTTT
TRBJ2-1,many,TRBD2,TRBV6-4,CASSDNVASGNNEQFF,TGTGCCAGCAGTGACAATGTGGCTAGCGGGAACAATGAGCAGTTCTTC
TRBJ2-5,many,TRBD1,TRBV29-1,CSVFPRDSQETQYF,TGCAGCGTGTTCCCTCGGGACAGCCAAGAGACCCAGTACTTC
TRBJ2-1,many,-,TRBV20-1,CSARGFAGASYNEQFF,TGCAGTGCTAGAGGATTTGCGGGGGCGTCCTACAATGAGCAGTTCTTC
TRBJ1-3,many,-,TRBV7-6,CASSLLSGNTIYF,TGTGCCAGCAGCCTCCTCTCTGGAAACACCATATATTTT
TRBJ2-3,many,-,TRBV10-3,CAISPRADPITDTQYF,TGTGCCATCAGCCCCAGGGCCGACCCGATCACAGATACGCAGTATTTT
TRBJ2-6,few,-,TRBV5-1,CASSLGLPRSGANVLTF,TGCGCCAGCAGCCTGGGACTGCCCAGGTCCGGTGCCAACGTCCTGACTTTC
TRBJ2-2,-,-,TRBV27,CASSLNSMGTGELFF,TGTGCCAGCAGTTTAAACAGCATGGGCACCGGGGAGCTGTTTTTT
TRBJ2-3,many,-,TRBV7-9,CASSLETGETDTQYF,TGTGCCAGCAGCTTAGAGACAGGAGAAACAGATACGCAGTATTTT
TRBJ2-1,-,TRBD2,TRBV29-1,CSVETGLAGGGEQFF,TGCAGCGTTGAGACGGGACTAGCGGGAGGGGGTGAGCAGTTCTTC
TRBJ2-2,many,-,TRBV7-2,CASSLVVGFTGELFF,TGTGCCAGCAGCTTAGTAGTGGGTTTCACCGGGGAGCTGTTTTTT
TRBJ2-3,many,TRBD1,TRBV5-1,CASSQLQGARDTQYF,TGCGCCAGCAGCCAGCTACAGGGGGCGAGGGATACGCAGTATTTT
TRBJ2-3,many,-,TRBV18,CASSPPYRRRNSNTDTQYF,TGTGCCAGCTCACCACCGTACAGGAGGCGAAACTCTAACACAGATACGCAGTATTTT
TRBJ2-2,many,TRBD2,TRBV5-1,CASSLLASGRINTGELFF,TGCGCCAGCAGCTTGTTGGCTAGCGGGAGAATCAACACCGGGGAGCTGTTTTTT
TRBJ1-5,many,TRBD1,TRBV19,CASSIRDRATQPQHF,TGTGCCAGTAGTATCCGGGACAGAGCAACTCAGCCCCAGCATTTT
TRBJ2-2,many,TRBD2,TRBV5-1,CASSLELAATGELFF,TGCGCCAGCAGCTTGGAACTAGCGGCCACCGGGGAGCTGTTTTTT
TRBJ2-7,many,-,TRBV9,CASSPLGSPISEQYF,TGTGCCAGCAGCCCATTAGGGTCTCCCATCTCCGAGCAGTACTTC